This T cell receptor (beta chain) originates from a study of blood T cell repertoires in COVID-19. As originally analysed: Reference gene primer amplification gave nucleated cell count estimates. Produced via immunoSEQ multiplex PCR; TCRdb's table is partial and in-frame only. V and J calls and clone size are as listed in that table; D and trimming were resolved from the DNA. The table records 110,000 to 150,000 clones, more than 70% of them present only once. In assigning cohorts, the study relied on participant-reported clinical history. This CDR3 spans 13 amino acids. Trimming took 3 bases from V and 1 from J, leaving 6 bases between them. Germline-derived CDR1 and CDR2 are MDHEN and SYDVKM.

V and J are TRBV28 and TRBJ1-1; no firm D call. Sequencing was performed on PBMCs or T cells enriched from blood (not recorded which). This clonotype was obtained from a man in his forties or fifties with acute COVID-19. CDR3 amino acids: CASSLPGNTEAFF. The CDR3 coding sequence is TGTGCCAGCAGTTTGCCGGGGAACACTGAAGCTTTCTTT.